A selection of T cell receptor beta chains follows, all from one sample in a study of T cells in Graves' hyperthyroidism and ophthalmopathy. TCRdb fed the multiplex PCR reads into MiXCR, producing one record per CDR3 protein. Among 300,000 to 500,000 distinct CDR3 sequences, over 11% were seen once, and the ten largest hold 28%. The source material was blood. These receptors came from a man over 45 with Graves' ophthalmopathy. CDR3s leave out the opening cysteine and the closing phenylalanine or tryptophan. The order of the fields is V gene, CDR3 protein.

TRBV5-1 ASSSTGPHYEQY
TRBV30 AWSFLPGRVGWSEAF
TRBV5-1 ASSLASGPQETQY
TRBV20-1 SARRETQY
TRBV7-9 ASSFYGRGTGELF
TRBV6-1 ASSRRHDSSGANVLT
TRBV20-1 SATDMKETQY
TRBV29-1 SVEQGYNTEAF
TRBV2 ASSGGSGTYEQY
TRBV5-8 ASSLVSVVGNEQF
TRBV12-3/TRBV12-4 ASSSGGVWLAGDRRF
TRBV12-5 ASGLVPHRLAVSSYNEQF
TRBV29-1 SVRLAGSSYEQY
TRBV13 ASSISGSSYEQY
TRBV18 ASSPIRTGVGNEQF
TRBV12-5 ASGFLAGYYNEQF
TRBV7-2 ASSLELAAYTDTQY
TRBV5-1 ASSIGTGGAETQY
TRBV5-1 ASSPEQGRRNSPLH
TRBV10-3 AISEGTQYEQF
TRBV6-1 ASSGQLNTIY
TRBV20-1 SARTAANTEAF
TRBV12-3/TRBV12-4 ASSFGGPNTEAF
TRBV5-1 ASSSTGGINERF